This TCR beta chain derives from a study of early stage breast cancer tumors. Study summary: Most invasive tumors, about 70% of the 16, were ER+/PR+/HER2-.

Only a few counts were recorded for this clone. As yet, its antigen is unknown. V dropped 2 bases and J dropped 7; count of bases not matched to a gene: 13. This CDR3 is built from 16 residues. Looked up from germline, CDR1 is MNHNY and CDR2 is SVGAGI (reference sequence). Blood replicates held 0.5 ug DNA, tumor or normal breast around 1.5 ug, two each. Here immunoSEQ multiplex PCR was the method, and the copy in TCRdb shows in-frame clones only, minus some. The table has fewer than 30,000 clones, 80% seen once. Overall study results and limits: Commonly generated sequences made up most enriched TCRB sequences shared between patients. Blood repertoires resembled normal breast more than tumor.

Source material: blood. The receptor comes from a person aged 55 to 75 with breast cancer. J is TRBJ1-2 and V is TRBV6-6; TRBD1 agrees at 7 bases. The chain's CDR3 is CASSYPHTGDERGYTF. The CDR3 coding sequence is TGTGCCAGCAGTTACCCCCATACAGGGGACGAGCGTGGCTACACCTTC.